This TCR beta chain was sequenced for a study of Graves' ophthalmopathy and Graves' hyperthyroidism. The authors defined stable hyperthyroidism as no ophthalmopathy within 18 months of follow-up. Certain patients, namely those with other autoimmune diseases, uncontrolled infections, pregnancy or lactation, were excluded. Out of around 9.5 ml of fresh peripheral blood, PBMCs were obtained. The V gene's germline CDR1 is MDHEN and CDR2 SYDVKM. Trimming shortened V by 4 bases and J by 3 bases, and 13 bases separated the two germline ends. The CDR3 has 14 residues. Transcripts of RNA were the source for amplifying TCR beta CDR3 regions. HTBI primers were employed in first-round RT-PCR, then a second-round multiplex PCR followed. TCRdb reprocessed the multiplex PCR reads via MiXCR and lists one record per CDR3 protein. The table lists roughly 610,000 distinct CDR3 sequences, around a fifth of them singletons.

Many counts were recorded for this clonotype. This receptor was obtained from a woman aged 18-30 years with stable Graves' hyperthyroidism. Some clones in this sample may be carry-over from other donors' samples. The gene calls are TRBV28 and TRBJ2-7; weak D call: TRBD2 (5 bases). Sequences were obtained from peripheral blood. CDR3 region: CASSWGVRDYEQYF. CDR3 in DNA: TGTGCCAGCAGTTGGGGTGTGAGGGACTACGAGCAGTACTTC.